The entry below describes one TCR beta chain. It lacks a known antigen. Base qualities are not provided; no much larger clone lies one nucleotide away. The data are from a study of CD8+ T cells in alopecia areata (dated by TCRdb to about 2018). The study in broad terms: Treated patients were enrolled in an open-label pilot trial of oral tofacitinib, 5 to 10 mg twice daily, for moderate-to-severe alopecia areata. Scalp clonality was compared among normal scalp (n=4), patchy alopecia areata scalp (n=8), and alopecia totalis/universalis scalp (n=8). In humans, TCRbeta sequencing was performed on scalp tissue and on sorted CD4+ and CD8+ peripheral blood T cells from healthy controls and from patients with patchy or totalis/universalis alopecia areata. In both human patients and the C3H/HeJ mouse model, the study applied high-throughput TCRbeta sequencing to look at T cell clonal expansion in alopecia areata. RNA was extracted with the PAXgene miRNA kit for fixed scalp, the miRNeasy kit for PBMCs, and the RNeasy kit for mouse skin. TCRbeta CDR3 regions were amplified by immunoSEQ multiplex PCR with 35 Vbeta forward and 13 Jbeta reverse primers. Tofacitinib-treated patients had biopsies at baseline and at 4 and 24 weeks of treatment, with a later scalp biopsy in several patients. Tofacitinib was administered for 6 to 18 months, and 6 months of follow-up off drug were then conducted to assess delayed response and recurrence. Disease severity in treated patients was measured with the SALT score, which quantifies the percentage of affected scalp surface area. Here is what the overall study found, with its caveats: Compared with normal scalp, lesional scalp had higher clonality and more expanded CD8+ clones, particularly in alopecia totalis/universalis, a pattern that suggests antigenic drive. The treated cohort was small, with a single nonresponder, so links between baseline CD8+ expansion and response need larger studies. TCR sequences shared between patients were less clear than in mice, possibly partly because of HLA diversity in the patient population. Scalp clonality and the number of expanded CD8+ clones among the top 100 scalp clones were significantly decreased by tofacitinib. During tofacitinib treatment, many expanded lesional clones remained in scalp and blood, and this persistence may partly explain relapse after treatment is stopped. Unlike mouse skin, where gammadelta T cells dominate, normal human skin contains resident alphabeta T cells that get sequenced too, which complicates analysis of the scalp TCR repertoire.

Sample treatment or condition, as interpreted from the label and publication: oral pan-JAK inhibitor, 5-10 mg twice daily. Lesional scalp punch biopsies and peripheral blood were collected from alopecia areata patients. PBMCs were isolated by density centrifugation and stained for CD3, CD4 and CD8, after which CD4+ and CD8+ T cells were sorted on a FACSAria. The germline V gene (reference sequence) gives CDR1 as GTSNPN and CDR2 as SVGIG. The CDR3 sequence holds 16 residues, the cysteine and phenylalanine included. The DNA shown is the 48-base CDR3, in frame from base 1. The junction carries 20 bases between V and J, which are trimmed by 3 bases and 5 bases respectively. Preparation of the library involved the immunoSEQ multiplex PCR assay. To provide template for TCR sequencing, every sample had RNA extracted and reverse transcribed into cDNA. SuperScript III was used to make first-strand cDNA, primed with a 2:1 mix of oligo-dT and random hexamers. A synthetic immune receptor repertoire was used to measure amplification bias, and any remaining bias was corrected computationally. From the authors' description of their analysis: Raw reads were preprocessed to remove errors, and CDR3 was defined by IMGT conventions from the conserved cysteine to phenylalanine. Clonality was computed as 1 minus the Shannon entropy, with the entropy normalized by log2 of the number of productive unique TCRs. Whether each scalp clone was CD4 or CD8 was inferred by checking scalp TCRbeta sequences against the CD4 and CD8 repertoires from sorted blood. Here the immuneACCESS table is served through TCRdb, limited to in-frame sequences with V and J called. Missing clones are a known gap in these copies; in checked studies unresolved V genes cover under half, and the rest lacks a known reason. V and J calls and clone size are those listed in that table; D and trimming were worked out from the DNA. The table for this sample lists 150,000 to 200,000 clones; roughly 63% of them were counted only once. The ten largest clones add up to roughly 17% of the sample.

This sequence was found in a human donor with alopecia areata. The chain employs TRBV30 and TRBJ1-5, and perhaps TRBD1 as D gene, on 5 matching bases. Sample: CD4+ T cells sorted from blood, taken at week 56, from a patient treated with tofacitinib. In nucleotides, the sequence is TGTGCCTGGAGGGGCCGGGGAAGGGGAAATTATCAGCCCCAGCATTTT. It codes for CAWRGRGRGNYQPQHF.